This T cell receptor (beta chain) derives from a study of T cell responses to AZD1222 COVID-19 vaccine. Study findings and constraints: Reports say nearly half of spike-specific TCRs go after unmutated variant regions. Clonal diversity was possibly underestimated; the donors were predominantly white British and more often female. Spike-specific TCR breadth and depth went up after people got two AZD1222 doses.

Profiling relied on immunoSEQ multiplex PCR, and the TCRdb table lists in-frame clones only, not all of them. The profile shows about 94,000 clones, 88% of them singletons. Of note for this clone: Its cognate antigen is unknown.

This CDR3 has 15 residues. Germline CDR1 is MGHRA and CDR2 is YSYEKL. J lost 4 bases, V lost 4 bases, and 5 bases had no gene match. The receptor was derived from an adult in good health. The specimen was peripheral blood, collected on day 0 of AZD1222 vaccination. J is TRBJ2-1 and V is TRBV4-1, with 9 bases matching TRBD1. The CDR3 sequence: CASSPDRGLYNEQFF. The CDR3 coding sequence is TGCGCCAGCAGCCCGGACAGGGGACTTTACAATGAGCAGTTCTTC.